The 29 T cell receptor beta chains below come from one sample, sequenced in a study of shared clonotypes between healthy human individuals. The table came from immunoSEQ multiplex PCR; TCRdb's copy has only in-frame clones and leaves some out. The table has about 2,200,000 clones, about 92% seen once. Naive CD8 isolation took CD45RO-negative cells positively selected for CCR7 and excluded terminally differentiated effector memory CD45RA+ cells. Specimen: naive CD8+ T cells from PBMCs. These receptors all come from a man aged 18-30 years in good health. Some clones in this sample may be carry-over from other donors' samples.

About this clone itself: Other DNA sequences in this specimen translate into the identical CDR3. V usage is TRBV27 and J usage is TRBJ1-5; D unresolved. CDR1 and CDR2 from the germline V gene are MNHEY and SMNVEV (reference sequence). V lost 5 bases, J lost 4 bases, and 9 bases lay in between. This CDR3 comprises 13 residues. The CDR3 reads CASSLGRNQPQHF. The CDR3 coding sequence is TGTGCCAGCAGTCTCGGACGGAATCAGCCCCAGCATTTT.

This chain joins TRBV7-6 and TRBJ2-5; 8 bases fit TRBD1. This CDR3 has 18 residues. The J segment lost 5 bases and the V segment lost 3 bases, leaving 17 bases of the junction unmatched. Per germline, CDR1 SGHVS and CDR2 FNYEAQ. The CDR3 is CASSFPRTGSLPRETQYF. CDR3 in DNA: TGTGCCAGCAGCTTCCCTAGGACAGGGAGTTTGCCTCGGGAGACCCAGTACTTC.

The rearrangement links TRBV4-3 to TRBJ2-7, with a weak D call TRBD2 (6 bases). Germline V gene data show CDR1 as LGHNA and CDR2 as YSLEER. This CDR3 contains 14 residues. Trimming stripped 1 base from V and 7 bases from J, with 14 bases between. The CDR3 protein is CASSQAAGAGEQYF. The CDR3 bases are TGCGCCAGCAGCCAAGCGGCTGGGGCGGGGGAGCAGTACTTC.

The genes are TRBV25-1 and TRBJ2-3; D is ambiguous. V gave up 2 bases and J gave up 6 bases, with 12 bases separating them. CDR1 MGHDK and CDR2 SYGVNS come from the germline V gene. There are 14 residues in the CDR3. The CDR3, as DNA: TGTGCCAGCAGTGAAGTGTCTAGTAGGGATACGCAGTATTTT. Its protein product is CASSEVSSRDTQYF.

The genes are TRBV9 and TRBJ2-7; the D gene is possibly TRBD2 (6 bases). The CDR3 has 14 amino acids. Per the germline V gene, CDR1 is SGDLS and CDR2 is YYNGEE. V lost 0 bases, J lost 5 bases, and 12 bases lay in between. The CDR3, as DNA: TGTGCCAGCAGCGTAGGGGGGAGGCAGGACGAGCAGTACTTC. Amino acid sequence: CASSVGGRQDEQYF.

Details on this clone: The same CDR3 is also encoded by other DNA sequences in this sample. This chain connects TRBV9 to TRBJ2-7; 9 bases match TRBD1. V trimming: 5 bases; J trimming: 5 bases; junction bases outside the gene matches: 11. Per the germline V gene, CDR1 is SGDLS and CDR2 is YYNGEE. The CDR3 length is 15 residues. The chain's CDR3 is CASSLTGGAFHEQYF. The CDR3, as DNA: TGTGCCAGCAGTCTCACAGGGGGCGCTTTCCACGAGCAGTACTTC. The complete variable domain, with remaining parts taken from reference TRBV9 and TRBJ2-7, reads DSGVTQTPKHLITATGQRVTLRCSPRSGDLSVYWYQQSLDQGLQFLIQYYNGEERAKGNILERFSAQQFPDLHSELNLSSLELGDSALYFCASSLTGGAFHEQYFGPGTRLTVT.

The V call is TRBV28, the J call TRBJ2-1, with D perhaps being TRBD1 or TRBD2 (5 bases each). V was cut by 8 bases and J by 0 bases, with 11 bases left in between. CDR3 length: 14 residues. Germline lookup yields CDR1 MDHEN and CDR2 SYDVKM. CDR3 region: CASCGGSSYNEQFF. The CDR3 region has the DNA TGTGCCAGCTGTGGGGGTAGCTCCTACAATGAGCAGTTCTTC.

This clone was recorded only once. V gene TRBV27 combines with J gene TRBJ1-1; D unresolved. Per the germline V gene, CDR1 is MNHEY and CDR2 is SMNVEV (reference sequence). V lost 4 bases and J lost 0, with 6 bases in between. The length of the CDR3 is 13 residues. CDR3 bases: TGTGCCAGCAGTTCCTACTTGAACACTGAAGCTTTCTTT. Translated: CASSSYLNTEAFF.

This chain links TRBV6-1 with TRBJ1-5; 9 bases fit TRBD1. Germline V CDR1 and CDR2: MNHNS, SASEGT. This CDR3 spans 15 amino acids. V gave up 6 bases and J gave up 6 bases; unmatched junction bases: 9. CDR3 nucleotide sequence: TGTGCCAGCAGACACCGGGACAGGGCGCGTCAGCCCCAGCATTTT. Its translation: CASRHRDRARQPQHF.

The chain uses TRBV4-3 and TRBJ2-3; 9 bases map to TRBD2. The CDR3 sequence is 18 residues long. CDR1 is LGHNA and CDR2 is YSLEER in the germline V gene. V trimming: 3 bases; J trimming: 4 bases; junction bases outside the gene matches: 14. CDR3 sequence reads: CASSQDSKRGRAADTQYF. For the CDR3, the DNA is TGCGCCAGCAGCCAGGACTCCAAGCGCGGGAGGGCTGCAGATACGCAGTATTTT.

The CDR3 reads CASSSIRSRELFF. The CDR3 DNA is TGTGCCAGCAGTTCGATTAGGTCTCGGGAGCTGTTTTTT. The V call is TRBV27, the J call TRBJ2-2; no clear D gene. The CDR3 consists of 13 residues. Per the germline V gene, CDR1 is MNHEY and CDR2 is SMNVEV (reference sequence). Trimming took 4 bases from V and 9 from J, leaving 12 bases between them.

This rearrangement joins TRBV27 to TRBJ2-7; D is ambiguous. Germline V gene lookup returns CDR1 MNHEY and CDR2 SMNVEV (reference sequence). This CDR3 contains 16 residues. With 2 bases removed from V and 2 bases from J, the gap between germline ends came to 16 bases. The CDR3 DNA reads as TGTGCCAGCAGTTTAGATGTTCCCACGTCTCCCTACGAGCAGTACTTC. It specifies CASSLDVPTSPYEQYF.

The J gene is TRBJ2-7, the V gene TRBV2; unclear D gene. The CDR3 contains 13 residues. V lost 1 base to trimming and J lost 4 bases, with 8 bases between them. Germline CDR1 and CDR2: SNHLY and FYNNEI. CDR3 in amino acids: CASSEGHGYEQYF. The CDR3 DNA reads as TGTGCCAGCAGTGAAGGTCACGGTTACGAGCAGTACTTC.

This sequence joins TRBV7-9 and TRBJ2-1, with D possibly being TRBD1 (6 bases). V was shortened by 4 bases and J by 6 bases, with 16 bases between the two germline ends. The V gene's germline CDR1 is SEHNR and CDR2 FQNEAQ (reference sequence). CDR3 length: 15 amino acids. CDR3 sequence (DNA): TGTGCCAGCAGCTCGCTCGACAGGTCCCGCAATGAGCAGTTCTTC. It codes for CASSSLDRSRNEQFF.

The J gene is TRBJ2-5, the V gene TRBV7-9; D is possibly TRBD1 (6 bases). V was shortened by 3 bases and J by 5 bases, with 19 bases between the two germline ends. The CDR3 runs 16 residues. Germline lookup yields CDR1 SEHNR and CDR2 FQNEAQ (reference sequence). CDR3 in amino acids: CASSFARTVPRETQYF. The CDR3 DNA is TGTGCCAGCAGCTTCGCCCGGACAGTCCCCCGGGAGACCCAGTACTTC.

This rearrangement joins TRBV25-1 to TRBJ2-7; D remains unclear. Looked up from germline, CDR1 is MGHDK and CDR2 is SYGVNS. V lost 4 bases and J 6 bases, leaving 4 bases between the germline ends. This CDR3 has 10 amino acids. CDR3 protein: CASSVGEQYF. The CDR3 coding sequence is TGTGCCAGCAGTGTAGGCGAGCAGTACTTC.

The chain joins TRBV11-1 to TRBJ2-1; 8 bases fit TRBD2. The CDR3 runs 14 residues. Germline values: CDR1 SGHAT, CDR2 FQDESV (reference sequence). With V trimmed by 5 bases and J by 10 bases, 10 bases remained unmatched. CDR3: CASSLNRVAGEQFF. The CDR3 DNA sequence: TGTGCCAGCAGCCTAAATCGGGTAGCGGGAGAGCAGTTCTTC.

This chain uses TRBV6-5 with TRBJ2-7, with 9 bases lining up with TRBD1. With 2 bases clipped from V and 5 bases from J, the junction kept 10 bases outside the gene matches. CDR1 is MNHEY and CDR2 is SVGAGI in the germline V gene. CDR3 length: 16 residues. The CDR3 sequence: CASSYRDRARGDEQYF. The CDR3 DNA reads as TGTGCCAGCAGTTACAGGGACAGGGCCAGGGGCGACGAGCAGTACTTC.

The chain employs TRBV11-3 and TRBJ2-6, with D maybe TRBD1 (6 bases). The CDR3 runs to 16 residues. Germline values: CDR1 SGHNT, CDR2 YENEEA. Trimming left V 5 bases short and J 1 base short, with 12 bases between. CDR3 in DNA: TGTGCCAGCAGCCCGGCTAGGGGGTCTGGGGCCAACGTCCTGACTTTC. It codes for CASSPARGSGANVLTF.

The rearrangement joins TRBV7-9 to TRBJ1-5; perhaps TRBD1 as D (5 bases). Germline V gives CDR1 SEHNR, CDR2 FQNEAQ (reference sequence). Trimming removed 5 bases at V and 9 bases at J, with 14 bases between. The CDR3 sequence is 13 residues long. The CDR3 coding sequence is TGTGCCAGCAGCGTGGGGGAAACCCGGCCCCAGCATTTT. This translates into CASSVGETRPQHF.

The CDR3 sequence is CASSAGLAGSSYNEQFF. CDR3 bases: TGTGCCAGCAGCGCCGGACTAGCGGGAAGCTCCTACAATGAGCAGTTCTTC. The chain carries TRBV13 and TRBJ2-1, with 12 bases that match TRBD2. Trimming removed 5 bases from V and 0 bases from J; junction bases left unmatched: 5. The CDR3 sequence is 17 residues long. The germline gives CDR1 PRHDT, CDR2 FYEKMQ (reference sequence).

The rearrangement uses TRBV7-6 and TRBJ2-5; 8 nucleotides line up with TRBD2. The CDR3 is 14 residues long. Germline V lookup: CDR1 SGHVS, CDR2 FNYEAQ. Germline trimming cut 5 bases from V and 4 bases from J; bases unmatched to any gene: 6. For the CDR3, the DNA is TGTGCCAGCAGCGACCGGGAGGGCCCAGAGACCCAGTACTTC. It is translated as CASSDREGPETQYF.

This clone was recorded only once. V usage is TRBV7-6 and J usage is TRBJ2-2; 12 bases align to TRBD2. From germline, CDR1 is SGHVS and CDR2 FNYEAQ. Trimming at V came to 5 bases and at J to 6 bases, leaving 4 bases not matched to a gene. This CDR3 spans 15 amino acids. CDR3 nucleotides: TGTGCCAGCAGCCGACTAGCGGGAGTCCCCGGGGAGCTGTTTTTT. Its protein is CASSRLAGVPGELFF.

V is TRBV30 and J is TRBJ2-1; 9 nucleotides agree with TRBD2. Germline CDR1 GTSNPN, CDR2 SVGIG (reference sequence). The CDR3 is made up of 14 amino acids. V was clipped by 8 bases and J by 2 bases; unmatched bases: 7. CDR3 DNA: TGTGCCGGAGAGGCGGGAGGGCCCTACAATGAGCAGTTCTTC. Translated, it gives CAGEAGGPYNEQFF.

The chain joins TRBV28 to TRBJ2-1; a possible D gene is TRBD2 (5 bases). V lost 5 bases, J lost 0 bases, and 17 bases lay in between. The CDR3 sequence is 17 residues long. CDR1 and CDR2 (germline): MDHEN, SYDVKM. CDR3 protein: CASSPPPRRSSYNEQFF. The CDR3 nucleotides read TGTGCCAGCAGTCCACCTCCGCGGAGGAGCTCCTACAATGAGCAGTTCTTC.

In its sample, this clone was seen once. The chain uses TRBV11-2 and TRBJ1-2, with D unresolved. The CDR3 is made up of 12 amino acids. Looked up from germline, CDR1 is SGHAT and CDR2 is FQNNGV. Trimming took off 6 bases at V and 2 bases at J, with 7 bases between the two ends. The CDR3 DNA reads as TGTGCCAGCAGGGGTGGGAACTATGGCTACACCTTC. It yields the protein CASRGGNYGYTF.

This rearrangement joins TRBV29-1 to TRBJ2-7; 8 bases map to TRBD1. The junction had 11 bases not matched to a gene; V was cut back by 8 bases and J by 2 bases. Per germline, CDR1 SQVTM and CDR2 ANQGSEA. The CDR3 is 14 amino acids. CDR3 region: CSTSSGTGTYEQYF. CDR3 in DNA: TGCAGCACAAGCTCCGGGACAGGTACCTACGAGCAGTACTTC.

V gene TRBV4-1 combines with J gene TRBJ2-1, with D perhaps matching TRBD2 (5 bases). This CDR3 spans 16 amino acids. Germline CDR1 MGHRA, CDR2 YSYEKL. Trimming stripped 0 bases from V and 3 bases from J, with 12 bases between. DNA for the CDR3: TGCGCCAGCAGCCAAGAGCGGGCGATCGGCTACAATGAGCAGTTCTTC. Translation: CASSQERAIGYNEQFF.

The V and J genes are TRBV10-3 and TRBJ2-2, with 10 bases fitting TRBD2. Germline V lookup: CDR1 ENHRY, CDR2 SYGVKD. V trimming: 3 bases; J trimming: 4 bases; junction bases outside the gene matches: 8. This CDR3 comprises 17 residues. The CDR3 bases are TGTGCCATCAGTGATGGATTAGCGGGAGGAGGCACCGGGGAGCTGTTTTTT. Translated, it gives CAISDGLAGGGTGELFF.